This T cell receptor beta chain was sequenced for a study of cytomegalovirus exposure and HLA in healthy donors. Researchers ran the PCR with 60 Vbeta and 13 Jbeta primers. Profiling relied on immunoSEQ multiplex PCR, and the TCRdb table lists in-frame clones only, not all of them. The sample lists approximately 150,000 clones; about two thirds were seen once. Trimming stripped 3 bases from V and 5 bases from J, with 17 bases between. The length of the CDR3 is 16 residues. Germline lookup yields CDR1 MNHEY and CDR2 SMNVEV (reference sequence). The sequencing input was PBMCs. This TCR derives from a woman aged 18-35 years in good health and CMV-seropositive. This chain links TRBV27 with TRBJ1-5, with D perhaps matching TRBD1 (5 bases). CDR3 in amino acids: CASSFLPGPPDQPQHF. The DNA for the CDR3 is TGTGCCAGCAGTTTCTTGCCAGGGCCTCCTGATCAGCCCCAGCATTTT.